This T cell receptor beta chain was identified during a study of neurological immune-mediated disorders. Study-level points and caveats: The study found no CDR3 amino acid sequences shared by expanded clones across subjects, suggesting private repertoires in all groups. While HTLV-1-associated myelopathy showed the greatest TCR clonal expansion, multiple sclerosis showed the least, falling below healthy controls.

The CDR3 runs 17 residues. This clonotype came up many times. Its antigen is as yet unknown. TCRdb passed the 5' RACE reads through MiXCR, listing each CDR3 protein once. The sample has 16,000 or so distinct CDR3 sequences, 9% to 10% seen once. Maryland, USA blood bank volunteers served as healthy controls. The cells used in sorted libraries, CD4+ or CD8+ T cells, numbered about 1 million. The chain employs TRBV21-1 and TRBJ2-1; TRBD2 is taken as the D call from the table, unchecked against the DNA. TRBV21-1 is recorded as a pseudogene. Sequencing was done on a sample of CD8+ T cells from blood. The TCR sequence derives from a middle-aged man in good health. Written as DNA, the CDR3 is TGTGCCAGCAGCAATCGGGAGTCGAGCGGGAGTTGCCATGAGCAGTTCTTC. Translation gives CASSNRESSGSCHEQFF.